Listed below are T cell receptor beta chains from one sample, sequenced in a study of blood T cell repertoires in COVID-19. Method: immunoSEQ multiplex PCR; TCRdb's copy keeps in-frame clones and lacks some. The sample shows over 35,000 clones, 75% to 90% of them seen only once. The sequenced sample consisted of peripheral blood. These TCRs come from a man aged 55 to 70 with active or convalescent COVID-19. Each CDR3 is given with its conserved first and last residue. D genes are given only for firm matches. Not all rows give a size; the values are once, few, many and, for expanded clones, a class.

j_call	clone_size	cdr3_length	d_call	v_call	cdr3_aa	cdr3_nt
TRBJ2-2	NA	17	TRBD2	TRBV11-2	CASSLGLAGGRAGELFF	TGTGCCAGCAGCTTAGGACTAGCGGGGGGCCGAGCCGGGGAGCTGTTTTTT
TRBJ1-6	NA	14	TRBD1	TRBV19	CASSSQGGNSPLHF	TGTGCCAGTAGCTCACAGGGGGGGAATTCACCCCTCCACTTT
TRBJ1-5	NA	16	NA	TRBV19	CASTSLGTRSNQPQHF	TGTGCCAGTACCTCGCTCGGGACAAGAAGCAATCAGCCCCAGCATTTT
TRBJ2-5	NA	19	TRBD2	TRBV4-1	CASSWRPPRLAGGRETQYF	TGCGCCAGCAGCTGGCGCCCCCCAAGACTAGCGGGGGGCCGGGAGACCCAGTACTTC
TRBJ2-1	NA	12	TRBD2	TRBV28	CASSLGLAGQFF	TGTGCCAGCAGTTTAGGACTAGCGGGCCAGTTCTTC
TRBJ1-1	NA	15	NA	TRBV5-6	CASRRAGSGNTEAFF	TGTGCCAGCAGGAGAGCAGGATCGGGAAACACTGAAGCTTTCTTT
TRBJ1-5	once	16	NA	TRBV19	CASRLYYREGNQPQHF	TGTGCCAGTCGATTATACTACAGGGAAGGCAATCAGCCCCAGCATTTT
TRBJ1-2	once	15	NA	TRBV5-6	CASSPRMGAHYGYTF	TGTGCCAGCAGCCCCCGGATGGGGGCACACTATGGCTACACCTTC
TRBJ2-3	NA	15	NA	TRBV4-1	CASSQSGGSADTQYF	TGCGCCAGCAGCCAATCCGGGGGAAGCGCAGATACGCAGTATTTT
TRBJ2-1	NA	15	NA	TRBV5-7	CASSLGKSSYNEQFF	TGTGCCAGCAGCTTGGGTAAGAGCTCCTACAATGAGCAGTTCTTC
TRBJ2-2	NA	14	NA	TRBV5-8	CASSFGESTGELFF	TGTGCCAGCAGCTTCGGGGAGTCCACCGGGGAGCTGTTTTTT
TRBJ1-5	NA	18	NA	TRBV27	CASSSRVSPPLGNQPQHF	TGTGCCAGCAGTTCCAGGGTTTCCCCTCCGTTGGGCAATCAGCCCCAGCATTTT
TRBJ2-5	NA	14	TRBD1	TRBV29-1	CSGASGTGWETQYF	TGCAGCGGGGCCTCCGGGACAGGGTGGGAGACCCAGTACTTC
TRBJ1-2	NA	14	NA	TRBV5-1	CASRGEGAHYGYTF	TGCGCCAGCAGGGGTGAGGGCGCGCACTATGGCTACACCTTC
TRBJ2-1	NA	14	TRBD1	TRBV5-5	CASSMTGGHNEQFF	TGTGCCAGCAGTATGACAGGGGGGCACAATGAGCAGTTCTTC
TRBJ1-4	NA	14	NA	TRBV28	CASSSLGDTRKLFF	TGTGCCAGCAGCTCACTTGGGGACACCCGAAAACTGTTTTTT
TRBJ2-2	few	14	NA	TRBV4-3	CASSQVRSWGELFF	TGCGCCAGCAGCCAAGTGAGGTCATGGGGGGAGCTGTTTTTT
TRBJ2-3	NA	14	NA	TRBV5-1	CASSLDPASDTQYF	TGCGCCAGCAGCTTGGATCCCGCGTCAGATACGCAGTATTTT
TRBJ2-1	NA	15	TRBD2	TRBV19	CASSVQAGGYNEQFF	TGTGCCAGTAGTGTTCAAGCGGGGGGGTACAATGAGCAGTTCTTC
TRBJ1-4	NA	13	NA	TRBV4-1	CASSQTGVGKLFF	TGCGCCAGCAGCCAAACAGGAGTGGGAAAACTGTTTTTT
TRBJ2-1	NA	15	NA	TRBV6-1	CASSEGGRSYNEQFF	TGTGCCAGCAGTGAAGGAGGGCGCTCCTACAATGAGCAGTTCTTC
TRBJ2-5	NA	14	TRBD1	TRBV7-9	CASSRTGVQETQYF	TGTGCCAGCAGCCGGACAGGGGTCCAAGAGACCCAGTACTTC
TRBJ1-1	few	14	NA	TRBV6-2/TRBV6-3	CASSSGNRAAEAFF	TGTGCCAGCAGTTCGGGAAACAGGGCCGCTGAAGCTTTCTTT
TRBJ1-3	NA	15	TRBD1	TRBV19	CASRLDRDSGNTIYF	TGTGCCAGTAGGCTAGACAGGGACTCTGGAAACACCATATATTTT
TRBJ1-1	once	13	TRBD1	TRBV11-2	CASSPHRGQEAFF	TGTGCCAGCAGCCCCCACAGGGGACAAGAAGCTTTCTTT
TRBJ2-2	NA	14	NA	TRBV14	CASSRNRANGELFF	TGTGCCAGCAGCCGCAACAGGGCAAACGGGGAGCTGTTTTTT
TRBJ1-1	NA	14	TRBD1	TRBV4-3	CASSQGQGSTEAFF	TGCGCCAGCAGCCAAGGACAGGGGAGCACTGAAGCTTTCTTT
TRBJ1-3	NA	16	TRBD1	TRBV28	CASSLSQGFQGNTIYF	TGTGCCAGCAGTTTATCACAGGGGTTTCAGGGAAACACCATATATTTT
TRBJ1-1	once	14	NA	TRBV19	CASSIGHTNTEAFF	TGTGCCAGTAGTATAGGACACACGAACACTGAAGCTTTCTTT
TRBJ2-1	NA	13	NA	TRBV6-2/TRBV6-3	CASSYSQWSEQFF	TGTGCCAGCAGTTACTCGCAGTGGAGTGAGCAGTTCTTC
TRBJ1-3	NA	15	NA	TRBV7-9	CASSFSTGTGNTIYF	TGTGCCAGCAGCTTTTCCACAGGGACGGGAAACACCATATATTTT
TRBJ2-1	NA	12	NA	TRBV12-3/TRBV12-4	CASSLVDYEQFF	TGTGCCAGCAGTTTAGTTGACTATGAGCAGTTCTTC
TRBJ2-5	NA	14	NA	TRBV5-1	CASTQVAGAETQYF	TGCGCCAGCACCCAAGTGGCGGGGGCGGAGACCCAGTACTTC
TRBJ1-5	few	16	TRBD1	TRBV7-8	CASSLGDRGLGQPQHF	TGTGCCAGCAGCTTAGGGGACAGGGGGCTGGGTCAGCCCCAGCATTTT
TRBJ1-2	NA	19	TRBD1	TRBV5-5	CASSFRDPRGGTGFYGYTF	TGTGCCAGCAGCTTCCGGGACCCCCGCGGGGGGACAGGGTTCTATGGCTACACCTTC
TRBJ1-1	NA	13	NA	TRBV14	CASSQDLGTEAFF	TGTGCCAGCAGCCAAGATCTAGGCACTGAAGCTTTCTTT
TRBJ2-3	NA	15	NA	TRBV9	CASSPGDLRTDTQYF	TGTGCCAGCAGCCCGGGGGACCTCCGCACAGATACGCAGTATTTT
TRBJ1-5	once	14	TRBD1	TRBV6-5	CASRKDRGNQPQHF	TGTGCCAGCAGAAAGGACAGGGGCAATCAGCCCCAGCATTTT
TRBJ1-6	NA	12	NA	TRBV14	CASSQDRSSFHF	TGTGCCAGCAGCCAAGACAGGTCTTCGTTCCACTTT